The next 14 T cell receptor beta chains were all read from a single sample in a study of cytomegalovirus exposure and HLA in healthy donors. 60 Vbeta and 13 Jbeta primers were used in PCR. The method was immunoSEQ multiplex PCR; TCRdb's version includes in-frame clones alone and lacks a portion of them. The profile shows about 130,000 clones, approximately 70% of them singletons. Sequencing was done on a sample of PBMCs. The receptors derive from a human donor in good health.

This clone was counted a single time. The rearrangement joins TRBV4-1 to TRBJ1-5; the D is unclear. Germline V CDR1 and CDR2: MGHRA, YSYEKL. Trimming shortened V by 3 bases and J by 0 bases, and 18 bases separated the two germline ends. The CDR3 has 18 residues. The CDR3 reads CASSHDPQLTDSNQPQHF. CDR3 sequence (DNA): TGCGCCAGCAGCCACGACCCTCAATTAACAGATAGCAATCAGCCCCAGCATTTT.

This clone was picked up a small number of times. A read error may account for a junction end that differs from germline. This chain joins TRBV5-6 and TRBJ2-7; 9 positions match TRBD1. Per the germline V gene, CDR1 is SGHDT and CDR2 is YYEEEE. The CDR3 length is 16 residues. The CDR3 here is CASSPGTGRGYTSMNF. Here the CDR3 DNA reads TGTGCCAGCAGTCCCGGGACAGGGAGGGGTTATACGTCGATGAACTTC.

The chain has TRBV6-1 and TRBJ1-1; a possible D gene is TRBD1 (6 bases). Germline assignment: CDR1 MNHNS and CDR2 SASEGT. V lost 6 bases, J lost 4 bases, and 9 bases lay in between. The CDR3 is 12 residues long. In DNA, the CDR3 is TGTGCCAGCAGAACACAGGGCACTGAAGCTTTCTTT. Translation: CASRTQGTEAFF.

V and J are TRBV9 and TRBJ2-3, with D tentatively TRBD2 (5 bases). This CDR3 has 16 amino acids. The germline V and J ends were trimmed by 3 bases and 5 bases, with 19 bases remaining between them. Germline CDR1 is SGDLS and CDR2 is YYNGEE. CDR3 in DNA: TGTGCCAGCAGCGGCTCGGGTGGGAGTGGAGGAGATACGCAGTATTTT. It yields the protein CASSGSGGSGGDTQYF.

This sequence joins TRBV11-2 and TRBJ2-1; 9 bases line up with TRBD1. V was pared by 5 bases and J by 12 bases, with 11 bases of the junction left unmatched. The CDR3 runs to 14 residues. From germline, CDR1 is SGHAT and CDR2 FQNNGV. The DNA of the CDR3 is TGTGCCAGCAGCCCCGGGACAGGGCAAGTGGGGCAGTTCTTC. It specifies CASSPGTGQVGQFF.

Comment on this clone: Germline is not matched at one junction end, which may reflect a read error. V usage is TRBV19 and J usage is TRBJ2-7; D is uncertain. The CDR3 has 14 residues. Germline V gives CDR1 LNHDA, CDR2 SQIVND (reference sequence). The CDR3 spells CASSPIRNMYERYF. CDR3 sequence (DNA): TGTGCCAGTAGCCCGATAAGAAACATGTACGAGCGGTACTTC.

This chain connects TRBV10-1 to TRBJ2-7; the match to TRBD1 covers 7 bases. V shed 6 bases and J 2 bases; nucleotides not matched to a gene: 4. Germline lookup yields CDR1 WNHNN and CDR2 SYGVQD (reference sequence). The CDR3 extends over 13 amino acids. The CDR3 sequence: CASRRDRTYEQYF. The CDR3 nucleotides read TGCGCCAGCAGAAGGGACAGAACCTACGAGCAGTACTTC.

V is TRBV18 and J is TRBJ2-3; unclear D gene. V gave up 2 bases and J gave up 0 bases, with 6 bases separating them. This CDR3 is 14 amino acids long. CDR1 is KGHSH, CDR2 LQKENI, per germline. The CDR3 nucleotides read TGTGCCAGCTCACCAGGAGCTAGCACAGATACGCAGTATTTT. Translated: CASSPGASTDTQYF.

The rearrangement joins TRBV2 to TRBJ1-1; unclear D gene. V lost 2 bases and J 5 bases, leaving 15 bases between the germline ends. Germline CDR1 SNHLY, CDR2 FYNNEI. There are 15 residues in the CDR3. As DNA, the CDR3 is TGTGCCAGCAGTGAATATCTGGGCGGAGGGACTGAAGCTTTCTTT. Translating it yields CASSEYLGGGTEAFF.

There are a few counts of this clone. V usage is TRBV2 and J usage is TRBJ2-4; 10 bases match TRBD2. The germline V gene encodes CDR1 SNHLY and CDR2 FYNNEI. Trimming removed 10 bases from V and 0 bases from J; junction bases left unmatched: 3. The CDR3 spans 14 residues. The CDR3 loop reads CATSGSPAKNIQYF. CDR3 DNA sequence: TGTGCCACTAGCGGGAGCCCAGCCAAAAACATTCAGTACTTC.

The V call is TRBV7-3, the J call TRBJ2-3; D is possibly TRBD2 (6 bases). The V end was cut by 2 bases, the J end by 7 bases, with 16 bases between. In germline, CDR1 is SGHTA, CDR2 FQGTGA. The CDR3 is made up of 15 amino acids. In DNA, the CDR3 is TGTGCCAGCAGCTTAGGGCGGGAACCAATATATACGCAGTATTTT. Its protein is CASSLGREPIYTQYF. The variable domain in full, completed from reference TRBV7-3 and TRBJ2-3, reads GAGVSQTPSNKVTEKGKYVELRCDPISGHTALYWYRQSLGQGPEFLIYFQGTGAADDSGLPNDRFFAVRPEGSVSTLKIQRTERGDSAVYLCASSLGREPIYTQYFGPGTRLTVL.

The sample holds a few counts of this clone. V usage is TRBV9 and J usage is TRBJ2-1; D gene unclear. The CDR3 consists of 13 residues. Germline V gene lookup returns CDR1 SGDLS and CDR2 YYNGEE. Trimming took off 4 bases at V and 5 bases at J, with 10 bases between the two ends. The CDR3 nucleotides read TGTGCCAGCAGCCTGACGCAGGACAATGAGCAGTTCTTC. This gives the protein CASSLTQDNEQFF.

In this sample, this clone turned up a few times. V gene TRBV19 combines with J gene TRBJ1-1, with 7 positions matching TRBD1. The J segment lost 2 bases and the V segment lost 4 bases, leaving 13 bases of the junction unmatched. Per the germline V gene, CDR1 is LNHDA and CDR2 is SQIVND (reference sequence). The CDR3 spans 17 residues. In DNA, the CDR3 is TGTGCCAGTAGTACCTACAGGGGTAAGAGGATAAACACTGAAGCTTTCTTT. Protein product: CASSTYRGKRINTEAFF.

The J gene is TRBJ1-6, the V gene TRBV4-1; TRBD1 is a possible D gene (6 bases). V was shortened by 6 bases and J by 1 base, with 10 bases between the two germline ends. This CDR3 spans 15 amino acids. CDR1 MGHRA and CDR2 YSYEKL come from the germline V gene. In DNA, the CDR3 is TGCGCCAGCAGTCCAGGGGTTTCCTATAATTCACCCCTCCACTTT. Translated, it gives CASSPGVSYNSPLHF.